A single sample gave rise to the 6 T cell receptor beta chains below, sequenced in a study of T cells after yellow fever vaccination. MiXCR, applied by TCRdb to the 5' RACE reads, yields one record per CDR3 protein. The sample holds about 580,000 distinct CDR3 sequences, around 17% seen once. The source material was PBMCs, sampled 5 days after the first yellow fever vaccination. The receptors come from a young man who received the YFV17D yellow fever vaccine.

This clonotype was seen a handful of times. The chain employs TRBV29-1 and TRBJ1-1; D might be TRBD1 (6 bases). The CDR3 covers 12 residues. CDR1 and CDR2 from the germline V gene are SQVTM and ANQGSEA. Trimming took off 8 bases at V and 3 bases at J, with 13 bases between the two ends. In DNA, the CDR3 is TGCAGCATAATGACAGGTTACACTGAAGCTTTCTTT. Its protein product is CSIMTGYTEAFF.

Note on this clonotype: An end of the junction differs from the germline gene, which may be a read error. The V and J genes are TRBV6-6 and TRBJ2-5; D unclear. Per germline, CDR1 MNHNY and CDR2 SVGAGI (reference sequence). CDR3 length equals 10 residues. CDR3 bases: TGTGCCACCAGTTCCGGGACCCAGTACTTC. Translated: CATSSGTQYF.

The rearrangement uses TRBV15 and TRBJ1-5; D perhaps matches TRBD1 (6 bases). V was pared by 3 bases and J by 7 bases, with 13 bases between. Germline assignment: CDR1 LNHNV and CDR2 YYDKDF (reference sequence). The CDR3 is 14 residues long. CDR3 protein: CATSRSTGRQPQHF. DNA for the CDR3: TGTGCCACCAGCAGGTCCACAGGGAGGCAGCCCCAGCATTTT. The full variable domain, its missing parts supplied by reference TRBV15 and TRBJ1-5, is DAMVIQNPRYQVTQFGKPVTLSCSQTLNHNVMYWYQQKSSQAPKLLFHYYDKDFNNEADTPDNFQSRRPNTSFCFLDIRSPGLGDTAMYLCATSRSTGRQPQHFGDGTRLSIL.

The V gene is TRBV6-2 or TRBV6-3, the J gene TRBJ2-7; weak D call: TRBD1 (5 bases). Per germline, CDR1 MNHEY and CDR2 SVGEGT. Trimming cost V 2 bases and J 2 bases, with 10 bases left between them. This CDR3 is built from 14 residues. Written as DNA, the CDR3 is TGTGCCAGCAGTTACATGGGGCCTCCCTACGAGCAGTACGTC. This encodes CASSYMGPPYEQYV.

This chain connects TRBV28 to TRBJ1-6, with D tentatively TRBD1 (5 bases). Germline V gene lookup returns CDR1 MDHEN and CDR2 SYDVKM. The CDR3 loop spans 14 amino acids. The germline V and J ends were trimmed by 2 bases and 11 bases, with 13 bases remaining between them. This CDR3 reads CASSLSRGYPPLHF. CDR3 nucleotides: TGTGCCAGCAGTTTAAGCCGGGGGTACCCACCCCTCCACTTT.

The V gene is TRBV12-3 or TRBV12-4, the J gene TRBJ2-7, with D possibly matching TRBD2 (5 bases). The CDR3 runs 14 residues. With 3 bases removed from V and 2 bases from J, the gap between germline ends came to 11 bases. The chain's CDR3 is CASSLSAGPYEQYF. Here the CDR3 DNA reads TGTGCCAGCAGTTTGAGCGCGGGCCCCTACGAGCAGTACTTC.